This is a list of T cell receptor beta chains from one sample in a study of blood T cells in healthy people across ages. TCRdb independently ran MiXCR on the 5' RACE reads; one entry per CDR3 protein. This table holds about 1.4 million distinct CDR3 sequences, approximately 60% found once. Sequencing was performed on blood. The receptors were sampled from a man between 18 and 35 years old in good health. Both conserved end residues are trimmed from each CDR3. Each record gives: clone size, V gene, J gene, CDR3 protein. Some rows have no size entry. The others give once, few or many, or a class for an expanded clone.

abundance: -
v_gene: TRBV7-6
j_gene: TRBJ2-7
CDR3aa: ASSLGGQGIDEQY

abundance: -
v_gene: TRBV9
j_gene: TRBJ1-1
CDR3aa: ASSSNGGTEAF

abundance: few
v_gene: TRBV20-1
j_gene: TRBJ1-4
CDR3aa: SARDRAGIREKLF

abundance: few
v_gene: TRBV4-2
j_gene: TRBJ2-4
CDR3aa: ASSQDPQLAGGPLAKNIQY

abundance: -
v_gene: TRBV6-5
j_gene: TRBJ2-7
CDR3aa: ASSPVEGGAYEQY

abundance: -
v_gene: TRBV4-3
j_gene: TRBJ2-7
CDR3aa: ASSQDPLGEQY

abundance: -
v_gene: TRBV7-9
j_gene: TRBJ1-3
CDR3aa: ASSPSGGPGNTIY

abundance: -
v_gene: TRBV4-1
j_gene: TRBJ2-7
CDR3aa: ASNQVGHYEQY

abundance: few
v_gene: TRBV20-1
j_gene: TRBJ2-5
CDR3aa: SARVSSETQY

abundance: -
v_gene: TRBV5-1
j_gene: TRBJ1-2
CDR3aa: ASSDPRESLYGYT

abundance: few
v_gene: TRBV12-3/TRBV12-4
j_gene: TRBJ2-1
CDR3aa: ASSLAALAGVLYEQF

abundance: -
v_gene: TRBV27
j_gene: TRBJ2-5
CDR3aa: ASSPAPGKETQY

abundance: -
v_gene: TRBV7-9
j_gene: TRBJ2-3
CDR3aa: ASSLGDRGYTQY

abundance: -
v_gene: TRBV4-3
j_gene: TRBJ1-4
CDR3aa: ASSQDVGSKGGEKLF

abundance: -
v_gene: TRBV6-1
j_gene: TRBJ2-5
CDR3aa: ASSERSQIETQY

abundance: -
v_gene: TRBV7-9
j_gene: TRBJ2-1
CDR3aa: ASSLATSEIYNEQF

abundance: -
v_gene: TRBV29-1
j_gene: TRBJ2-7
CDR3aa: SVEDGTVAYEQY

abundance: -
v_gene: TRBV7-6
j_gene: TRBJ2-4
CDR3aa: ASSPPGYNIQY

abundance: -
v_gene: TRBV6-2/TRBV6-3
j_gene: TRBJ2-1
CDR3aa: ASSLQRGVYNEQF

abundance: -
v_gene: TRBV12-3/TRBV12-4
j_gene: TRBJ2-1
CDR3aa: ASSGPRDRALETQF

abundance: -
v_gene: TRBV24-1
j_gene: -
CDR3aa: AASGPGTGRETQY

abundance: -
v_gene: TRBV4-2
j_gene: TRBJ2-5
CDR3aa: ASSQDWTFQETQY

abundance: few
v_gene: TRBV29-1
j_gene: TRBJ2-5
CDR3aa: SVGGEETQY

abundance: few
v_gene: TRBV29-1
j_gene: -
CDR3aa: SVGGTVTRGYEQY

abundance: -
v_gene: TRBV6-5
j_gene: TRBJ2-1
CDR3aa: ASSYSFQGHNNEQF

abundance: -
v_gene: TRBV6-6
j_gene: TRBJ1-1
CDR3aa: ASSYATTGNTEAF

abundance: few
v_gene: TRBV4-1
j_gene: TRBJ2-3
CDR3aa: ASSQAEAAASTDTQY

abundance: -
v_gene: TRBV15
j_gene: TRBJ1-2
CDR3aa: ATRTPDVIRGYT

abundance: -
v_gene: TRBV27
j_gene: TRBJ2-3
CDR3aa: ASSRLGQSTDTQY

abundance: -
v_gene: TRBV6-6
j_gene: TRBJ2-1
CDR3aa: ASSYSISSSYNEQF

abundance: -
v_gene: TRBV11-2
j_gene: TRBJ2-2
CDR3aa: ASSLVWATNTGELF

abundance: -
v_gene: TRBV12-3/TRBV12-4
j_gene: TRBJ2-1
CDR3aa: ASSTSGSRYEQF

abundance: -
v_gene: TRBV20-1
j_gene: TRBJ2-7
CDR3aa: SASSHDSSYEQY

abundance: -
v_gene: TRBV12-5
j_gene: TRBJ2-1
CDR3aa: ASGFSRGRSYNEQF

abundance: -
v_gene: TRBV4-2
j_gene: TRBJ2-1
CDR3aa: ASSQNAPEEVNEQF

abundance: -
v_gene: TRBV6-1
j_gene: TRBJ2-4
CDR3aa: ASSGRDRGPEEQY

abundance: few
v_gene: TRBV29-1
j_gene: TRBJ2-1
CDR3aa: SVLILGQGGIRDEQF

abundance: -
v_gene: TRBV6-5
j_gene: TRBJ2-3
CDR3aa: ASSSLRGAPDTQY

abundance: -
v_gene: TRBV27
j_gene: TRBJ2-7
CDR3aa: ASSLSFRTEQY

abundance: few
v_gene: TRBV29-1
j_gene: TRBJ2-7
CDR3aa: SVARPSYEQY

abundance: few
v_gene: TRBV3-1
j_gene: TRBJ2-7
CDR3aa: ASSPRRLAGGAYEQY

abundance: -
v_gene: TRBV20-1
j_gene: TRBJ2-3
CDR3aa: SADGAASGVTDTQY